This is a list of T cell receptor beta chains from one sample in a study of cytomegalovirus exposure and HLA in healthy donors. This table comes from immunoSEQ multiplex PCR, and its TCRdb copy is limited to in-frame clones, with some not included. The top ten clones hold 1.6% of a sample with 190,000 or so clones, less than 90% of them seen once. Sequenced input: PBMCs. The receptors were gathered from a man aged 50-60 years in good health and CMV-seronegative. CDR3s include the opening cysteine and the closing phenylalanine or tryptophan. The D gene is left open where the match is weak. Rows may omit the clone size; those that give it use once, few, many or a size class.

V: TRBV5-1
J: TRBJ2-7
D: TRBD1
size: few
DNA: TGCGCCAGCAGCTTGGTTTCAGGGACAGGCTACGAGCAGTACTTC
CDR3: CASSLVSGTGYEQYF

V: TRBV10-3
J: TRBJ2-7
D: NA
size: NA
DNA: TGTGCCATCAGTACCTTACTAGCCGCCTACGAGCAGTACTTC
CDR3: CAISTLLAAYEQYF

V: TRBV9
J: TRBJ1-1
D: TRBD1
size: NA
DNA: TGTGCCAGCAGCTTAGAGGGGGCCGGAAGGAACACTGAAGCTTTCTTT
CDR3: CASSLEGAGRNTEAFF

V: TRBV5-1
J: TRBJ1-3
D: NA
size: NA
DNA: TGCGCCAGCAGCTTGGAACTCTCTGGAAACACCATATATTTT
CDR3: CASSLELSGNTIYF

V: TRBV2
J: TRBJ2-2
D: TRBD2
size: NA
DNA: TGTGCCAGCAGTCGAGTTGGGGCGGGGGACACCGGGGAGCTGTTTTTT
CDR3: CASSRVGAGDTGELFF

V: TRBV6-5
J: TRBJ2-2
D: NA
size: NA
DNA: TGTGCCAGCAGTAGGGGACTGATCCCTCGGGAGCTGTTTTTT
CDR3: CASSRGLIPRELFF

V: TRBV7-3
J: TRBJ2-2
D: NA
size: NA
DNA: TGTGCCAGCAGCTTAGGCGGGATGGACACCGGGGAGCTGTTTTTT
CDR3: CASSLGGMDTGELFF

V: TRBV7-9
J: TRBJ2-2
D: NA
size: NA
DNA: TGTGCCAGCAGCTTATTGGGGGCACCCGGGGAGCTGTTTTTT
CDR3: CASSLLGAPGELFF

V: TRBV6-5
J: TRBJ2-1
D: NA
size: NA
DNA: TGTGCCAGCAGTTACTCCCTAGCGAAATACAATGAGCAGTTCTTC
CDR3: CASSYSLAKYNEQFF

V: TRBV7-6
J: TRBJ2-5
D: TRBD1
size: NA
DNA: TGTGCCAGCAGCCTTGGGACAGGGGAAGAGACCCAGTACTTC
CDR3: CASSLGTGEETQYF

V: TRBV2
J: TRBJ1-1
D: NA
size: NA
DNA: TGTGCCAGCAGTGAACAGTCCAACACTGAAGCTTTCTTT
CDR3: CASSEQSNTEAFF

V: TRBV7-2
J: TRBJ2-4
D: NA
size: few
DNA: TGTGCCAGCCAGGCTACAAACATTCAGTACTTC
CDR3: CASQATNIQYF

V: TRBV19
J: TRBJ2-5
D: NA
size: NA
DNA: TGTGCCAGTAGTCCCGGGACTGCCTCGGAGACCCAGTACTTC
CDR3: CASSPGTASETQYF

V: TRBV9
J: TRBJ2-5
D: TRBD2
size: NA
DNA: TGTGCCAGCAGCGGACTAGCTTTGTACCAAGAGACCCAGTACTTC
CDR3: CASSGLALYQETQYF

V: TRBV7-9
J: TRBJ2-5
D: NA
size: NA
DNA: TGTGCCAGCAGCTTAGTATTACAGCAAGAGACCCAGTACTTC
CDR3: CASSLVLQQETQYF

V: TRBV5-4
J: TRBJ2-7
D: TRBD2
size: NA
DNA: TGTGCCAGCAGCACCGAAACTAGCGGGAGATACGAGCAGTACTTC
CDR3: CASSTETSGRYEQYF

V: TRBV6-1
J: TRBJ2-2
D: NA
size: NA
DNA: TGTGCCAGCAGAATAAACACCGGGGAGCTGTTTTTT
CDR3: CASRINTGELFF

V: TRBV27
J: TRBJ1-2
D: NA
size: NA
DNA: TGTGCCAGCAGTCGGACAGACCTTAGGTATGGCTACACCTTC
CDR3: CASSRTDLRYGYTF

V: TRBV25-1
J: TRBJ1-3
D: TRBD1
size: NA
DNA: TGTGCCAGCAGTAAACAGGGGGCTGGAAACACCATATATTTT
CDR3: CASSKQGAGNTIYF

V: TRBV6-6
J: TRBJ2-3
D: NA
size: NA
DNA: TGTGCCAGCAGTTACCTGGACAGTGACACAGATACGCAGTATTTT
CDR3: CASSYLDSDTDTQYF

V: TRBV19
J: TRBJ1-2
D: TRBD1
size: NA
DNA: TGTGCCAGTAGTTTACAGGGGGGCTACACCTTC
CDR3: CASSLQGGYTF

V: TRBV11-3
J: TRBJ2-3
D: TRBD2
size: NA
DNA: TGTGCCAGCAGCCCTAGCGGGCTGGCGGGAGATACGCAGTATTTT
CDR3: CASSPSGLAGDTQYF

V: TRBV21-1
J: TRBJ1-2
D: NA
size: NA
DNA: TGTGCCAGCAGCAAAGTGGAGGAGCGGGTTGGCTACACCTTC
CDR3: CASSKVEERVGYTF

V: TRBV19
J: TRBJ1-5
D: NA
size: NA
DNA: TGTGCCAGTAGTATATACAGCTCAAATCAGCCCCAGCATTTT
CDR3: CASSIYSSNQPQHF

V: TRBV19
J: TRBJ2-3
D: TRBD2
size: NA
DNA: TGTGCCAGTAGCCGTTCTAGCGGGAGGATGTCAGATACGCAGTATTTT
CDR3: CASSRSSGRMSDTQYF

V: TRBV27
J: TRBJ1-1
D: NA
size: few
DNA: TGTGCCAGCAGTTTATTAACTAGCGACAGGTTGAACACTGAAGCTTTCTTT
CDR3: CASSLLTSDRLNTEAFF

V: TRBV7-9
J: TRBJ1-6
D: TRBD1
size: NA
DNA: TGTGCCAGCAGCGACGGGGGGGGACAGACCAATTCACCCCTCCACTTT
CDR3: CASSDGGGQTNSPLHF

V: TRBV6-5
J: TRBJ1-3
D: NA
size: few
DNA: TGTGCCAGCGCCGAGGGCCAAGGGGGAAACACCATATATTTT
CDR3: CASAEGQGGNTIYF

V: TRBV5-1
J: TRBJ1-5
D: TRBD1
size: NA
DNA: TGCGCCAGCAGCTTGCAGGGGGGCGAATTTAACAAGCGCAATCAGCCCCAGCATTTT
CDR3: CASSLQGGEFNKRNQPQHF